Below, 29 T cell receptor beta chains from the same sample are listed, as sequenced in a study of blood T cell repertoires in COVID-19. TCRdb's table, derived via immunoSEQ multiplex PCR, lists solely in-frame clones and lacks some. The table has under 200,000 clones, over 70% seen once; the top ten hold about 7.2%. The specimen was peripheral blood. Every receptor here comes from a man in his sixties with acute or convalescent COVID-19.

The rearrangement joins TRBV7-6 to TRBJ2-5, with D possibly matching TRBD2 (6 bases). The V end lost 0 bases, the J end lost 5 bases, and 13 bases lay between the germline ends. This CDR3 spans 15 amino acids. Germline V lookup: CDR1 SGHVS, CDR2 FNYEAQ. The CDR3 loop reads CASSLAPRGLETQYF. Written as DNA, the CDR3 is TGTGCCAGCAGCTTAGCGCCACGGGGGTTGGAGACCCAGTACTTC. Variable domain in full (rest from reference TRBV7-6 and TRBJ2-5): GAGVSQSPRYKVTKRGQDVALRCDPISGHVSLYWYRQALGQGPEFLTYFNYEAQQDKSGLPNDRFSAERPEGSISTLTIQRTEQRDSAMYRCASSLAPRGLETQYFGPGTRLLVL.

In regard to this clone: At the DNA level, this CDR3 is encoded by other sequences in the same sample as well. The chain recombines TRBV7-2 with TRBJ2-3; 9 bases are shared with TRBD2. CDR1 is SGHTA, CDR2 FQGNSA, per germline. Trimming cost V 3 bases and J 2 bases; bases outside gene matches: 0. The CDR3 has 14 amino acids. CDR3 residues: CASSLGLATDTQYF. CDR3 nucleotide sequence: TGTGCCAGCAGCTTGGGACTAGCCACAGATACGCAGTATTTT.

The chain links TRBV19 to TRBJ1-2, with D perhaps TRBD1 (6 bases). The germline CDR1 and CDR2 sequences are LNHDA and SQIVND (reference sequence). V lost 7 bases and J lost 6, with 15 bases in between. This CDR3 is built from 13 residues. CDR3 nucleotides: TGTGCCAGTACCCGCGCAAACAGGGATGGCTACACCTTC. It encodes CASTRANRDGYTF.

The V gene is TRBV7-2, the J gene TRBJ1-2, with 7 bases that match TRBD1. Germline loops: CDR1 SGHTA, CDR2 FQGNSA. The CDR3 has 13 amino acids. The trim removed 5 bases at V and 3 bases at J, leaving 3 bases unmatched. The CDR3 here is CASSPDRDYGYTF. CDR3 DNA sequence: TGTGCCAGCAGCCCCGACAGGGACTATGGCTACACCTTC.

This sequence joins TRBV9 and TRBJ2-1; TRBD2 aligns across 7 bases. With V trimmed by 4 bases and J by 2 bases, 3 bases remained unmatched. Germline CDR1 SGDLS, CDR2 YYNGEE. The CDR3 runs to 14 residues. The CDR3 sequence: CASSPSGAYNEQFF. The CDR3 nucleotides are TGTGCCAGCAGCCCGAGCGGGGCCTACAATGAGCAGTTCTTC. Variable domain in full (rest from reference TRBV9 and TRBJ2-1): DSGVTQTPKHLITATGQRVTLRCSPRSGDLSVYWYQQSLDQGLQFLIQYYNGEERAKGNILERFSAQQFPDLHSELNLSSLELGDSALYFCASSPSGAYNEQFFGPGTRLTVL.

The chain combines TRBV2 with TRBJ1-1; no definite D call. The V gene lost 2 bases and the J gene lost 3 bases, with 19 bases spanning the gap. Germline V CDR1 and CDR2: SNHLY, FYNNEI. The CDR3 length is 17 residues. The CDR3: CASSEMARAFKDTEAFF. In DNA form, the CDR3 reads TGTGCCAGCAGTGAAATGGCGCGGGCTTTCAAGGACACTGAAGCTTTCTTT.

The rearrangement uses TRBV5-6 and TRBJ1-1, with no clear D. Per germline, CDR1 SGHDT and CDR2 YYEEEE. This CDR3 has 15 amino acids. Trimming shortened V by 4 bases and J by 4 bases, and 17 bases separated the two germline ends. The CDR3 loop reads CASSPPVWGGTEAFF. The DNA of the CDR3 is TGTGCCAGCAGCCCCCCGGTGTGGGGAGGCACTGAAGCTTTCTTT. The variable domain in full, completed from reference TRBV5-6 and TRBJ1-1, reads DAGVTQSPTHLIKTRGQQVTLRCSPKSGHDTVSWYQQALGQGPQFIFQYYEEEERQRGNFPDRFSGHQFPNYSSELNVNALLLGDSALYLCASSPPVWGGTEAFFGQGTRLTVV.

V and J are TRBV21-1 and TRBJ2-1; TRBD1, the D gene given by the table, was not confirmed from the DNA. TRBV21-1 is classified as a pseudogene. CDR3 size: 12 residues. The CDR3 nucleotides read TGTGCCAGCAGCAAAGGACACCCCGAGCAGTTCTTC. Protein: CASSKGHPEQFF.

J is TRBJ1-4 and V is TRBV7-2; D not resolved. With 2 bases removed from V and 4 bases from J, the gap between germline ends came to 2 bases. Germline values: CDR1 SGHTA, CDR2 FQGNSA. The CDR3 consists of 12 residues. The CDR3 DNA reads TGTGCCAGCAGCTTACTTAATGAAAAACTGTTTTTT. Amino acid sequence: CASSLLNEKLFF.

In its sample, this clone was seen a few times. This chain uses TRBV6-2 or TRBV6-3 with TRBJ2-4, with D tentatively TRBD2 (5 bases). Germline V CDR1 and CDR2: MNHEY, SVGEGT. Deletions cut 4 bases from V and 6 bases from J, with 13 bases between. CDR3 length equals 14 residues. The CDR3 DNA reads TGTGCCAGCAGTTTTGGTAGAGAGGGAAACATTCAGTACTTC. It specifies CASSFGREGNIQYF.

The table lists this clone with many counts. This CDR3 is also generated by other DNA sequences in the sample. The CDR3 here is CAISGQVDQPQHF. CDR3 nucleotide sequence: TGTGCCATCAGTGGACAGGTGGATCAGCCCCAGCATTTT. This rearrangement joins TRBV10-3 to TRBJ1-5; D perhaps matches TRBD1 (6 bases). Trimming took 4 bases from V and 5 from J, leaving 9 bases between them. CDR1 is ENHRY, CDR2 SYGVKD, per germline. This CDR3 is 13 amino acids long.

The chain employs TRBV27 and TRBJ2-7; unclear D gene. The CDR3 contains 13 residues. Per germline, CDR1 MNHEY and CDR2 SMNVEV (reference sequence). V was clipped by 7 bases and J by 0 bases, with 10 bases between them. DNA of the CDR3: TGTGCCAGCATGGGCCGCAGCTCCTACGAGCAGTACTTC. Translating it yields CASMGRSSYEQYF.

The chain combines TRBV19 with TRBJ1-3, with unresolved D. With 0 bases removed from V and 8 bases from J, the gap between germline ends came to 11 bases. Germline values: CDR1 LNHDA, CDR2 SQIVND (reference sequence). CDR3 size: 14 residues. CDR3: CASSIDGDRYTIYF. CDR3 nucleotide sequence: TGTGCCAGTAGTATAGACGGGGATCGGTACACCATATATTTT.

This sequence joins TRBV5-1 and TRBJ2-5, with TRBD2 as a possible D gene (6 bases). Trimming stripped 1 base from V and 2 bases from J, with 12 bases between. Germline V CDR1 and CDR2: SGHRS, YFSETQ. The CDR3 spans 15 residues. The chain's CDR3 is CASSLPGSGQETQYF. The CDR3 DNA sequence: TGCGCCAGCAGCTTGCCGGGGAGCGGGCAAGAGACCCAGTACTTC.

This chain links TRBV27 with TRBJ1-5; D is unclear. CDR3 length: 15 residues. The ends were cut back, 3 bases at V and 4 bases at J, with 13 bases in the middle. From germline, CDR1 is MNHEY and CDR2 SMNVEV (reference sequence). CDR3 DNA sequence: TGTGCCAGCAGTTTTCGCGGGGAAATTAATCAGCCCCAGCATTTT. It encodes CASSFRGEINQPQHF.

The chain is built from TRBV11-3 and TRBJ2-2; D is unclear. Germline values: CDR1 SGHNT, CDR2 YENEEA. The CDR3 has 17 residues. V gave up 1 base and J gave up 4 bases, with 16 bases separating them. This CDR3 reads CASSLGLASLFTGELFF. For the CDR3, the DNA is TGTGCCAGCAGCTTAGGATTGGCCTCCTTATTCACCGGGGAGCTGTTTTTT.

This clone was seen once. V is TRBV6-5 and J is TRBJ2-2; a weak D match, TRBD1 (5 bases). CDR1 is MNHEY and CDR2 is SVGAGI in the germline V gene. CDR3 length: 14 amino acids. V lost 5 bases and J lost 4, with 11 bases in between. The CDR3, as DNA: TGTGCCAGCAGTCAACAGGTGCTCACCGGGGAGCTGTTTTTT. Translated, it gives CASSQQVLTGELFF.

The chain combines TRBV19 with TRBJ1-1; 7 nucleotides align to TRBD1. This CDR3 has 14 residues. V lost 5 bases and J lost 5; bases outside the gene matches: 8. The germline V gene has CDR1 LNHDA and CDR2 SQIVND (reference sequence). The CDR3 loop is CASSPQGGGTEAFF. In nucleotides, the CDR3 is TGTGCCAGTAGTCCGCAGGGGGGAGGAACTGAAGCTTTCTTT. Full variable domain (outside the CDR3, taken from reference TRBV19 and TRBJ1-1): DGGITQSPKYLFRKEGQNVTLSCEQNLNHDAMYWYRQDPGQGLRLIYYSQIVNDFQKGDIAEGYSVSREKKESFPLTVTSAQKNPTAFYLCASSPQGGGTEAFFGQGTRLTVV.

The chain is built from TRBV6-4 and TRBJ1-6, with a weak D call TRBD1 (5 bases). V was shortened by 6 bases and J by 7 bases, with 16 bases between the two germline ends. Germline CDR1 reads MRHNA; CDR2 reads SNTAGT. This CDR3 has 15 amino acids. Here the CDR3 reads CASRGTNTENSPLHF. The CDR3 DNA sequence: TGTGCCAGCAGGGGGACTAACACTGAAAATTCACCCCTCCACTTT.

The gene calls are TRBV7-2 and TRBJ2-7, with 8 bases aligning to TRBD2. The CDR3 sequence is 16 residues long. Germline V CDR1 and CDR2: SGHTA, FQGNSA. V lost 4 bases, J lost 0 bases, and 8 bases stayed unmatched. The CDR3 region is CASSSNSGESSYEQYF. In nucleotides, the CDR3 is TGTGCCAGCAGCTCCAATAGCGGGGAGAGCTCCTACGAGCAGTACTTC.

The CDR3: CAAIPRGATEAFF. The CDR3 coding sequence is TGTGCCGCAATCCCCAGGGGGGCGACTGAAGCTTTCTTT. This rearrangement joins TRBV27 to TRBJ1-1, with TRBD1 matching 7 bases. The V gene end was trimmed by 11 bases and the J gene end by 5 bases; junction bases not matched to a gene: 11. The CDR3 length is 13 residues. The V gene's germline CDR1 is MNHEY and CDR2 SMNVEV (reference sequence).

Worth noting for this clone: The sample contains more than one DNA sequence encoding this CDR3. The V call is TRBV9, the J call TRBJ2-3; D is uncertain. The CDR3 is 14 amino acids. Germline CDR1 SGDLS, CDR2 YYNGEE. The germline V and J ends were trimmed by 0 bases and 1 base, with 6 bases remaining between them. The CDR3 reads CASSVGSRTDTQYF. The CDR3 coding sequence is TGTGCCAGCAGCGTAGGCAGTCGCACAGATACGCAGTATTTT.

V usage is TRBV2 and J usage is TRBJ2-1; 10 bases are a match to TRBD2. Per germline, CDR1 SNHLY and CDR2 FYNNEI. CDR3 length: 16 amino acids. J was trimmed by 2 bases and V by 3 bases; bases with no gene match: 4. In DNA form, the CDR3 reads TGTGCCAGCAGTGACCGGACTAGCGGAGCCTACAATGAGCAGTTCTTC. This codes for CASSDRTSGAYNEQFF.

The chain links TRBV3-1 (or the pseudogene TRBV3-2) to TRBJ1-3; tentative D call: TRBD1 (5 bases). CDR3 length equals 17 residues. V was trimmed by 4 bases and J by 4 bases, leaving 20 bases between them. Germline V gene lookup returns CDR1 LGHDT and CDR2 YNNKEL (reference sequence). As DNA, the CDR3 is TGTGCCAGCAGCCGCCTGGGGCGTCGGCTTAGGGGAAACACCATATATTTT. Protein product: CASSRLGRRLRGNTIYF.

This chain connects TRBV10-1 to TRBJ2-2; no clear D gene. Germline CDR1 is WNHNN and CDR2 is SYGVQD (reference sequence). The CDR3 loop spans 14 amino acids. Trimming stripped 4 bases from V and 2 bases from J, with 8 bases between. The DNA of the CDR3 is TGCGCCAGCAGTGGAGAACTAAACACCGGGGAGCTGTTTTTT. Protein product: CASSGELNTGELFF.

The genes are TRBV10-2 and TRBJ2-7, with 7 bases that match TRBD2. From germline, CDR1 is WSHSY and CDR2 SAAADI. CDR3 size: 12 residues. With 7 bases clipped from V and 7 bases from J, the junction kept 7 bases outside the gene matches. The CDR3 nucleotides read TGCGCCAGCACTCCTAGGGAGGGGGAGCAGTACTTC. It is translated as CASTPREGEQYF.

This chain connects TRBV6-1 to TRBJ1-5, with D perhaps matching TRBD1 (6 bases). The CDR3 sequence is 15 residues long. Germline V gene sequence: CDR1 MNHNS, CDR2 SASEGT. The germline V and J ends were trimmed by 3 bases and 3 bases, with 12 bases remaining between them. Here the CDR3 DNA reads TGTGCCAGCAGTGATCCCACAGGGAACAATCAGCCCCAGCATTTT. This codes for CASSDPTGNNQPQHF.

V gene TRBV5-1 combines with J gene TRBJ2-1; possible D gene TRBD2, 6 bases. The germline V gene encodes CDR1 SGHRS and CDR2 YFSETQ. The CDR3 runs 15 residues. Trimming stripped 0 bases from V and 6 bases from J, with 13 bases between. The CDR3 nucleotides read TGCGCCAGCAGCTTGGCTTCCGGGAGCGGCAATGAGCAGTTCTTC. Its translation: CASSLASGSGNEQFF.

CDR3 sequence reads: CASRTHSGANVLTF. Here the CDR3 DNA reads TGTGCCAGCAGAACACACTCTGGGGCCAACGTCCTGACTTTC. The rearrangement joins TRBV27 to TRBJ2-6; D gene ambiguous. This CDR3 is 14 amino acids long. Germline V gene sequence: CDR1 MNHEY, CDR2 SMNVEV (reference sequence). Trimming took 6 bases from V and 0 from J, leaving 6 bases between them.